Below are 13 T cell receptor beta chains sequenced from a single sample in a study of blood T cell repertoires in COVID-19. Produced via immunoSEQ multiplex PCR; TCRdb's table is partial and in-frame only. The sample lists 300,000 to 400,000 clones; around nine tenths were seen once. The material sequenced was peripheral blood. The origin of the receptors is a woman aged 18-29 years who had recovered from COVID-19.

The chain employs TRBV5-5 and TRBJ1-1; the D is unclear. Germline lookup yields CDR1 SGHKS and CDR2 YYEKEE (reference sequence). This CDR3 contains 17 residues. V dropped 0 bases and J dropped 1 base, with 16 bases sitting between them. The CDR3 protein is CASSLVRVPNKNTEAFF. Here the CDR3 DNA reads TGTGCCAGCAGCTTGGTGCGGGTCCCGAATAAGAACACTGAAGCTTTCTTT.

In its sample, this clone was seen once. The gene calls are TRBV7-9 and TRBJ2-2; 8 nucleotides align to TRBD1. This CDR3 contains 18 residues. The ends lost 5 bases at V and 1 base at J; junction bases unmatched: 12. Germline CDR1 and CDR2: SEHNR and FQNEAQ (reference sequence). The CDR3 region has the DNA TGTGCCAGCAGCCTCGACAGGGGAACTCTCCTGAACACCGGGGAGCTGTTTTTT. This codes for CASSLDRGTLLNTGELFF.

V usage is TRBV15 and J usage is TRBJ2-2; the D gene is possibly TRBD1 (6 bases). The CDR3 has 14 residues. V was clipped by 2 bases and J by 6 bases, with 10 bases between them. CDR1 and CDR2 (germline): LNHNV, YYDKDF (reference sequence). Here the CDR3 DNA reads TGTGCCACCAGCAGATCCCAGGGGCCCGGGGAGCTGTTTTTT. The encoded protein is CATSRSQGPGELFF.

The J gene is TRBJ1-3, the V gene TRBV28; 9 nucleotides agree with TRBD1. The CDR3 length is 15 residues. From germline, CDR1 is MDHEN and CDR2 SYDVKM. Losses at the gene ends were 6 bases for V and 8 bases for J; bases not matched to a gene: 11. CDR3 residues: CASRGTGRRLDTIYF. The CDR3 region has the DNA TGTGCCAGCAGGGGGACAGGGAGACGTTTAGACACCATATATTTT.

This clone was counted once. V is TRBV6-2 or TRBV6-3 and J is TRBJ1-2; D call uncertain. With 2 bases removed from V and 1 base from J, the gap between germline ends came to 11 bases. Germline lookup yields CDR1 MNHEY and CDR2 SVGEGT. The CDR3 is 15 amino acids. This CDR3 reads CASSYGAVRNYGYTF. CDR3 sequence (DNA): TGTGCCAGCAGTTACGGTGCGGTCCGTAACTATGGCTACACCTTC.

The chain is built from TRBV29-1 and TRBJ2-1, with 11 positions matching TRBD2. Trimming took 1 base from V and 0 from J; bases not matched to a gene: 5. CDR1 SQVTM and CDR2 ANQGSEA come from the germline V gene. This CDR3 region has 17 residues. In DNA, the CDR3 is TGCAGCGTTGAAGGACTAGCGGGACTGAGCTCCTACAATGAGCAGTTCTTC. The encoded protein is CSVEGLAGLSSYNEQFF.

The genes are TRBV20-1 and TRBJ2-3; D gene ambiguous. There are 11 residues in the CDR3. Per the germline V gene, CDR1 is DFQATT and CDR2 is SNEGSKA (reference sequence). V lost 5 bases, J lost 4 bases, and 7 bases lay in between. In nucleotides, the CDR3 is TGCAGTGCTGAAACAGCAGATACGCAGTATTTT. Amino acids: CSAETADTQYF.

The CDR3 DNA follows: TGCAGTGCTAGTACCCCGTTGAGACTGAAATCCACAGATACGCAGTATTTT. The encoded protein is CSASTPLRLKSTDTQYF. The chain combines TRBV20-1 with TRBJ2-3; no clear D. There are 17 residues in the CDR3. Deletions cut 3 bases from V and 2 bases from J, with 21 bases between. Germline CDR1 is DFQATT and CDR2 is SNEGSKA (reference sequence).

This chain links TRBV2 with TRBJ2-7, with 10 bases identical to TRBD2. Germline V gene data show CDR1 as SNHLY and CDR2 as FYNNEI. This CDR3 contains 15 residues. J was trimmed by 0 bases and V by 5 bases; bases with no gene match: 4. The CDR3 reads CASSLAGASSYEQYV. DNA of the CDR3: TGTGCCAGCAGTCTAGCGGGAGCTAGCTCCTACGAGCAGTACGTC.

The rearrangement uses TRBV7-2 and TRBJ1-3, with D maybe TRBD1 (6 bases). CDR1 SGHTA and CDR2 FQGNSA come from the germline V gene. This CDR3 is built from 15 residues. With 5 bases removed from V and 2 bases from J, the gap between germline ends came to 13 bases. CDR3 residues: CASSPQGSAGNTIYF. CDR3 DNA sequence: TGTGCCAGCAGCCCACAGGGTTCCGCTGGAAACACCATATATTTT.

The rearrangement uses TRBV29-1 and TRBJ2-1; a weak D match, TRBD2 (5 bases). The CDR3 runs 14 residues. Deletions cut 4 bases from V and 2 bases from J, with 12 bases between. CDR1 and CDR2 from the germline V gene are SQVTM and ANQGSEA. CDR3 amino acids: CSVVGLAAYNEQFF. The CDR3 bases are TGCAGCGTTGTAGGTCTAGCAGCCTACAATGAGCAGTTCTTC.

The V gene is TRBV7-2, the J gene TRBJ1-2, with D possibly being TRBD1 (6 bases). The germline V and J ends were trimmed by 5 bases and 7 bases, with 8 bases remaining between them. The length of the CDR3 is 11 residues. The germline V gene encodes CDR1 SGHTA and CDR2 FQGNSA. Written as DNA, the CDR3 is TGTGCCAGCAGCAGGGGGGGTGGCTACACCTTC. It is translated as CASSRGGGYTF.

The V call is TRBV18, the J call TRBJ1-1; D is undetermined. V was clipped by 3 bases and J by 6 bases, with 11 bases between them. Germline CDR1 KGHSH, CDR2 LQKENI. The CDR3 runs to 13 residues. The CDR3 loop is CASSPPAVPEAFF. The DNA of the CDR3 is TGTGCCAGCTCACCCCCCGCAGTCCCTGAAGCTTTCTTT.